Shown below are 5 T cell receptor beta chains from a single sample sequenced in a study of CD8+CD57+ T cells in acquired aplastic anemia. For sequencing, patients were chosen who had shown expansion of CD8+CD57+ cells by flow cytometry. Genomic DNA provided the template from which TCR beta VDJ and CDR3 profiles were obtained. TCRdb reprocessed the reads via MiXCR and lists one record per CDR3 protein. The sample shows hundreds of thousands of distinct CDR3 sequences, about half of them seen only once. Sequenced input: sorted CD4+, CD8+, or CD8+CD57+ T cells (not recorded which) from PBMCs. These receptors came from a human donor with aplastic anemia.

This clonotype was seen many times. The V call is TRBV13, the J call TRBJ2-7; 10 bases are shared with TRBD2. V was clipped by 2 bases and J by 2 bases; unmatched bases: 3. In germline, CDR1 is PRHDT, CDR2 FYEKMQ (reference sequence). The CDR3 loop spans 15 amino acids. The CDR3 coding sequence is TGTGCCAGCAGCTTAATAGCGGGGGGAACCTACGAGCAGTACTTC. Its protein is CASSLIAGGTYEQYF.

This clonotype was observed a single time. V is TRBV7-2 and J is TRBJ2-3, with TRBD2 matching 9 bases. Germline CDR1 is SGHTA and CDR2 is FQGNSA. The CDR3 is 16 amino acids. V shed 2 bases, J shed 8 bases, and the junction held 11 bases outside the gene matches. CDR3 loop: CASSLIAGAFLFTQYF. The CDR3 nucleotides are TGTGCCAGCAGCTTAATAGCGGGGGCGTTCCTCTTTACGCAGTATTTT.

This clonotype was counted ten times or more. V usage is TRBV20-1 and J usage is TRBJ2-5, with a possible D match to TRBD2 (7 bases). The CDR3 is 15 amino acids. Trimming stripped 6 bases from V and 4 bases from J, with 21 bases between. Germline CDR1 and CDR2: DFQATT and SNEGSKA (reference sequence). The CDR3 DNA reads TGCAGTGCCCCACCCAGAGGGGGGAGGGGAGAGACCCAGTACTTC. This sequence encodes CSAPPRGGRGETQYF.

There are many counts of this clonotype. V usage is TRBV7-9 and J usage is TRBJ2-4, with a possible D match to TRBD1 (6 bases). The CDR3 length is 17 residues. V was trimmed by 1 base and J by 10 bases, leaving 23 bases between them. Germline CDR1 is SEHNR and CDR2 is FQNEAQ (reference sequence). The CDR3 loop is CASSLGNRDDRSWIQYF. Here the CDR3 DNA reads TGTGCCAGCAGCTTAGGGAACAGGGATGACCGATCTTGGATTCAGTACTTC. The entire variable domain, with the rest obtained from reference TRBV7-9 and TRBJ2-4, is as follows: DTGVSQNPRHKITKRGQNVTFRCDPISEHNRLYWYRQTLGQGPEFLTYFQNEAQLEKSRLLSDRFSAERPKGSFSTLEIQRTEQGDSAMYLCASSLGNRDDRSWIQYFGAGTRLSVL.

The chain recombines TRBV7-2 with TRBJ1-1; 8 positions agree with TRBD1. CDR3 length equals 15 residues. From germline, CDR1 is SGHTA and CDR2 FQGNSA. With 1 base clipped from V and 4 bases from J, the junction kept 5 bases outside the gene matches. The CDR3 DNA reads as TGTGCCAGCAGCTTAGTAGGACAGGGTCGCACTGAAGCTTTCTTT. Translating it yields CASSLVGQGRTEAFF. The complete variable domain, with remaining parts taken from reference TRBV7-2 and TRBJ1-1, reads GAGVSQSPSNKVTEKGKDVELRCDPISGHTALYWYRQSLGQGLEFLIYFQGNSAPDKSGLPSDRFSAERTGGSVSTLTIQRTQQEDSAVYLCASSLVGQGRTEAFFGQGTRLTVV.